This T cell receptor (beta chain) appears in the sequencing data of a study of regulatory T cells in long-lasting Graves disease. Study information: Graves' patients (newly diagnosed) had been on antithyroid drugs under 3 months.

Trimming at V came to 10 bases and at J to 6 bases, leaving 6 bases not matched to a gene. The CDR3 is made up of 14 amino acids. The germline V gene encodes CDR1 SGHTA and CDR2 FQGTGA. This clonotype has a count of ten or more. Sequencing libraries for TCR beta were prepared with iRepertoire HTBI primers and Arm-PCR of CDR3 regions. Original methodology: Samples revealed 60 to 70 TRBV and approximately 15 TRBJ segments. One entry per CDR3 protein results from TCRdb running MiXCR on the multiplex PCR reads. TCRdb, not the authors, supplied the V and J calls. Of under 300,000 distinct CDR3 sequences listed, 15% to 20% were seen once; the top ten hold over 20%. Time point reported: newly diagnosed GD, antithyroid drugs for less than 3 months. From PBMCs, RNA was extracted and then used to make the TCR library. American Thyroid Association guidelines defined Graves' disease diagnosis.

The chain carries TRBV7-3 and TRBJ2-2, with 12 positions matching TRBD2. This specimen consisted of peripheral blood mononuclear cells (PBMCs), obtained at new diagnosis, from a patient treated with antithyroid drugs. The sequence came from a female donor with Graves disease. In DNA, the CDR3 is TGTGCCACCGGACTAGCGGGGCGCGCCGGGGAGCTGTTTTTT. This translates into CATGLAGRAGELFF.